This TCR beta chain was captured by sequencing in a study of shared clonotypes between healthy human individuals. Every donor was a Caucasian adult from Nashville, Tennessee. V shed 2 bases, J shed 2 bases, and the junction held 2 bases outside the gene matches. Germline-derived CDR1 and CDR2 are SGDLS and YYNGEE. This CDR3 has 15 residues. Assay used: immunoSEQ multiplex PCR; TCRdb lists only in-frame clones, some missing. This sample has about 2.4 million clones, with over 85% found just once. The receptor was isolated from a man between 18 and 29 years old in good health. Some clones in this sample may be carry-over from other donors' samples. Sequenced material: naive CD4+ T cells from PBMCs. The sample's subset: CD45RA+ positively selected. The chain carries TRBV9 and TRBJ2-2; 8 bases map to TRBD1. In nucleotides, the CDR3 is TGTGCCAGCAGCGTCAGGGGGCAAAACACCGGGGAGCTGTTTTTT. The encoded protein is CASSVRGQNTGELFF.